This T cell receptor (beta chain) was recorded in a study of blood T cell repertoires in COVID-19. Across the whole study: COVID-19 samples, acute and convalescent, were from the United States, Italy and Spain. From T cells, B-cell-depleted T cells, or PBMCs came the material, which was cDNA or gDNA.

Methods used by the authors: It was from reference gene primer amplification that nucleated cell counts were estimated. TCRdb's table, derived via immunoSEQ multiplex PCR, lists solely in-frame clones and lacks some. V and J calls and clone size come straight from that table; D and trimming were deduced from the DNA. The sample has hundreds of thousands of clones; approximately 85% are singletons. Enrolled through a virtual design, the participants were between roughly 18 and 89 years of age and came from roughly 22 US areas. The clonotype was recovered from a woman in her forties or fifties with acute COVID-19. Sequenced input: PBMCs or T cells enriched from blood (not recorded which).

The CDR3 loop reads CASSSPGQGNTQYF. Written as DNA, the CDR3 is TGTGCCAGCAGCTCACCGGGACAGGGTAATACGCAGTATTTT. The chain couples TRBV7-3 to TRBJ2-3, with 9 bases that match TRBD1. From germline, CDR1 is SGHTA and CDR2 FQGTGA. V shed 4 bases, J shed 7 bases, and the junction held 6 bases outside the gene matches. The CDR3 sequence is 14 residues long.